This TCR beta chain was captured by sequencing in a study of shared clonotypes between healthy human individuals. Study-level points and caveats: Relative to clonotypes present in all four donors, those not shared had lower generation probabilities.

All donors qualified as healthy HIV-negative adults and had experienced no recent acute infections or vaccinations. Original methodology: Because ImmunoSEQ provided only junction sequences with no quality scores, the filtering differed. Clones were sequenced by immunoSEQ multiplex PCR, and TCRdb holds only the in-frame ones, with some missing. V, J and clone size were drawn from that table, and D and trimming were deduced from the DNA. The repertoire holds 2 million to 2.5 million clones, around 95% seen once, with roughly 0.13% in the top ten. The CDR3 extends over 14 amino acids. Germline CDR1 is SGHDT and CDR2 is YYEEEE. V shed 0 bases and J shed 5 bases, with 11 bases lying between them. A remark on this clone: Its specificity is unknown.

The V call is TRBV5-6, the J call TRBJ2-5; D is undetermined. Sequenced sample: naive CD4+ T cells sorted from blood. Subset noted: CD45RA+ positively selected. The receptor was isolated from a man between 18 and 29 years old in good health. The CDR3 bases are TGTGCCAGCAGCTTGGGTCAAAACGGGGAGACCCAGTACTTC. Translating gives CASSLGQNGETQYF.